This TCR beta chain appears in the sequencing data of a study of shared clonotypes between healthy human individuals. An even split of each subset's genomic DNA across several immunoSEQ plates was performed. The repertoire was sequenced with immunoSEQ multiplex PCR; TCRdb's copy has only in-frame clones and lacks some. The repertoire holds about 2.3 million clones, with around 92% as singletons. There are 17 residues in the CDR3. The germline gives CDR1 MGHRA, CDR2 YSYEKL. V lost 3 bases, J lost 3 bases, and 21 bases lay in between. This TCR came from a man aged 18 to 29 in good health. Some clones in this sample may be carry-over from other donors' samples. Sequenced material: naive CD4+ T cells from PBMCs. Subset in this sample: CD45RA+ positively selected. The rearrangement links TRBV4-1 to TRBJ2-7; a weak D match, TRBD1 (6 bases). DNA for the CDR3: TGCGCCAGCAGCCATCTATTAGGGACACGGAGAAACTACGAGCAGTACTTC. Residues: CASSHLLGTRRNYEQYF.